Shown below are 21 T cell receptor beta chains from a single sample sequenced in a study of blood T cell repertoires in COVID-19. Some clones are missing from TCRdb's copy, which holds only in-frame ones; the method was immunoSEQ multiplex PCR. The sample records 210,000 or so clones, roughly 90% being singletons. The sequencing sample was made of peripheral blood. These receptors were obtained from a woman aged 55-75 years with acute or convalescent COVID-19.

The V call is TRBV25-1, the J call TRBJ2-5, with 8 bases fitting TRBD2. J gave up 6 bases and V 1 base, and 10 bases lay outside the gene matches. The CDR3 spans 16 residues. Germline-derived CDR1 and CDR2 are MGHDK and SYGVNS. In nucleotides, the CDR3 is TGTGCCAGCAGTGAATCTCCCGGGAGGGCCGGGAAGACCCAGTACTTC. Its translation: CASSESPGRAGKTQYF. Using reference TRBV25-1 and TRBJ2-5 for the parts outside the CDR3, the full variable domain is EADIYQTPRYLVIGTGKKITLECSQTMGHDKMYWYQQDPGMELHLIHYSYGVNSTEKGDLSSESTVSRIRTEHFPLTLESARPSHTSQYLCASSESPGRAGKTQYFGPGTRLLVL.

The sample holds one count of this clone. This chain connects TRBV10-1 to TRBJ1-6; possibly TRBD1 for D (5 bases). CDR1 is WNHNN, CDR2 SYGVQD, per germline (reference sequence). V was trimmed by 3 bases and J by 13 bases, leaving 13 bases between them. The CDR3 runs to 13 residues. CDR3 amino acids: CASSDRVGFPLHF. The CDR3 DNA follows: TGCGCCAGCAGTGACAGGGTTGGTTTCCCCCTCCACTTT.

The CDR3 bases are TGTGCCAGCAGCTCGGGACAGAGCACTGAAGCTTTCTTT. Translation gives CASSSGQSTEAFF. The gene calls are TRBV9 and TRBJ1-1; 7 bases fit TRBD1. J gave up 4 bases and V 4 bases, and 4 bases lay outside the gene matches. The germline V gene has CDR1 SGDLS and CDR2 YYNGEE. The CDR3 loop spans 13 amino acids. Full variable domain (outside the CDR3, taken from reference TRBV9 and TRBJ1-1): DSGVTQTPKHLITATGQRVTLRCSPRSGDLSVYWYQQSLDQGLQFLIQYYNGEERAKGNILERFSAQQFPDLHSELNLSSLELGDSALYFCASSSGQSTEAFFGQGTRLTVV.

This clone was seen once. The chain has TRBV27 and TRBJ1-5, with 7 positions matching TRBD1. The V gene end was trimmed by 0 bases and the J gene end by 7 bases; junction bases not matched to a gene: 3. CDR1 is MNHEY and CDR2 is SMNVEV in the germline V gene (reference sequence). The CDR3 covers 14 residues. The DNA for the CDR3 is TGTGCCAGCAGTTTATCTCCACAGGGGCAGCCCCAGCATTTT. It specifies CASSLSPQGQPQHF.

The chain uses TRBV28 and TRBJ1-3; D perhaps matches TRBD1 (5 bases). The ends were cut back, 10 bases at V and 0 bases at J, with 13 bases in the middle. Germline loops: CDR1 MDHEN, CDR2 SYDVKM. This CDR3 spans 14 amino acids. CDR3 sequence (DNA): TGTGCCACCCAAGGACAAGGCTCTGGAAACACCATATATTTT. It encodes CATQGQGSGNTIYF.

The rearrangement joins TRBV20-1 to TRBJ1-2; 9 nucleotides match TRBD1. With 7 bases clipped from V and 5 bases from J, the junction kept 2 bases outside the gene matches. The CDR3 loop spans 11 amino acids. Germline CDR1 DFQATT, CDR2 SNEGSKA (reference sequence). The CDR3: CSVDRGYGYTF. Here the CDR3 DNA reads TGCAGTGTGGACAGGGGTTATGGCTACACCTTC.

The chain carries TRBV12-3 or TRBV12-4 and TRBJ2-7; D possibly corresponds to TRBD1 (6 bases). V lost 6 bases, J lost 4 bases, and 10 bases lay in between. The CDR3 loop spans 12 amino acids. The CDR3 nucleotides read TGTGCCAGCAGCCGAGGGGGATACGAGCAGTACTTC. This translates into CASSRGGYEQYF.

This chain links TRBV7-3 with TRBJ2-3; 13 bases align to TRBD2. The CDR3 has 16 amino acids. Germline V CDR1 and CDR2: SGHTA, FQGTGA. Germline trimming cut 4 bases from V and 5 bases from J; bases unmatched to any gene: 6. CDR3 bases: TGTGCCAGCAGCTCGACTAGCGGGGGGCGAGGAGATACGCAGTATTTT. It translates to CASSSTSGGRGDTQYF.

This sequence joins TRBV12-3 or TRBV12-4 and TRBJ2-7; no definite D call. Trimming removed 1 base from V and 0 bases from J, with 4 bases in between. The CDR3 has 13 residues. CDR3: CASSLVSSYEQYF. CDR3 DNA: TGTGCCAGCAGTTTAGTGAGCTCCTACGAGCAGTACTTC.

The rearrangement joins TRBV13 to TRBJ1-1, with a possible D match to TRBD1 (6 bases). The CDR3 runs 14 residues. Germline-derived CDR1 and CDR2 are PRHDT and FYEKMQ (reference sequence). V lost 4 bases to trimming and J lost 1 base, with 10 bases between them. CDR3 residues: CASSYGQRNTEAFF. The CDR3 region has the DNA TGTGCCAGCAGCTACGGACAGCGGAACACTGAAGCTTTCTTT.

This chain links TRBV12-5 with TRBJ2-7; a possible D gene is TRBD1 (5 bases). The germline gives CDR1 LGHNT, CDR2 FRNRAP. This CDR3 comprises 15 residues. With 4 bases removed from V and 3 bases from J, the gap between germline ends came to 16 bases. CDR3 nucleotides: TGTGCTAGTGGTTGGCAGGGTCTCAGGTGCTACGAGCAGTACTTC. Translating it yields CASGWQGLRCYEQYF. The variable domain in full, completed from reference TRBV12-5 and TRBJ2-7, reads DARVTQTPRHKVTEMGQEVTMRCQPILGHNTVFWYRQTMMQGLELLAYFRNRAPLDDSGMPKDRFSAEMPDATLATLKIQPSEPRDSAVYFCASGWQGLRCYEQYFGPGTRLTVT.

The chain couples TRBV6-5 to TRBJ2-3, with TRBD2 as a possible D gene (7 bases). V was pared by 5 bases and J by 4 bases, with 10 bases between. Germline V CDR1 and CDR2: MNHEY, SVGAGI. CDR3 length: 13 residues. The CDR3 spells CASSRGGADTQYF. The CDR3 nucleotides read TGTGCCAGCAGTAGGGGGGGTGCAGATACGCAGTATTTT.

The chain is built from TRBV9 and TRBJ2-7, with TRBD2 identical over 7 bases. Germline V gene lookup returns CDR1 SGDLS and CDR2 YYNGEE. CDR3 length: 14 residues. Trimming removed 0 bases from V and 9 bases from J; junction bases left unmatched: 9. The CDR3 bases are TGTGCCAGCAGCGTAGAATGGTGGGACTACCGGCAGTACTTC. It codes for CASSVEWWDYRQYF.

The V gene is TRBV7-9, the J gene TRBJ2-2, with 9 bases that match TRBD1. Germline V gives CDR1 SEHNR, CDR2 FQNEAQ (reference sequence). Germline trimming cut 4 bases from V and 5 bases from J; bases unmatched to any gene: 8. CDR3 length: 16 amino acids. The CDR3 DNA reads TGTGCCAGCAGCTCTTACAGGGGGCGGGAAACCGGGGAGCTGTTTTTT. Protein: CASSSYRGRETGELFF.

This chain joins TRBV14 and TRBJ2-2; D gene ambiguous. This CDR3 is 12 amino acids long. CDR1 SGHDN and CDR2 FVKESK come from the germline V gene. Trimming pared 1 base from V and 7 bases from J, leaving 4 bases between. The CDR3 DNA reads TGTGCCAGCAGCCAAGTGAGCGGGGAGCTGTTTTTT. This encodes CASSQVSGELFF. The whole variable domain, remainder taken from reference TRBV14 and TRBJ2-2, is EAGVTQFPSHSVIEKGQTVTLRCDPISGHDNLYWYRRVMGKEIKFLLHFVKESKQDESGMPNNRFLAERTGGTYSTLKVQPAELEDSGVYFCASSQVSGELFFGEGSRLTVL.

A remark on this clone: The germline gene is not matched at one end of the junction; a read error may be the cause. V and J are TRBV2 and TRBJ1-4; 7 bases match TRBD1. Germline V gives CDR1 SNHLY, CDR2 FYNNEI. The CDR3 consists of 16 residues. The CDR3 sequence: CASREVRGNLYEKLFF. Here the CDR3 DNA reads TGTGCCAGCAGAGAAGTCAGGGGGAATTTATACGAAAAACTGTTTTTT.

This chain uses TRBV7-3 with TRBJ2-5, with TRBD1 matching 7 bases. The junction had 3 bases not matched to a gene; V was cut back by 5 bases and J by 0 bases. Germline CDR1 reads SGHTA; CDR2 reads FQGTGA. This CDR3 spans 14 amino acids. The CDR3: CASSPTGYQETQYF. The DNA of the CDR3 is TGTGCCAGCAGCCCGACAGGGTACCAAGAGACCCAGTACTTC. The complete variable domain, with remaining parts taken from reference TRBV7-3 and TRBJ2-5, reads GAGVSQTPSNKVTEKGKYVELRCDPISGHTALYWYRQSLGQGPEFLIYFQGTGAADDSGLPNDRFFAVRPEGSVSTLKIQRTERGDSAVYLCASSPTGYQETQYFGPGTRLLVL.

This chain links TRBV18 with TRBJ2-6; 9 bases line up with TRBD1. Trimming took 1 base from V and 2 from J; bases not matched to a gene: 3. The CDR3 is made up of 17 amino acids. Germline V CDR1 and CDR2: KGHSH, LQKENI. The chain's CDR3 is CASSPLGQGTGANVLTF. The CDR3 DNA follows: TGTGCCAGCTCACCACTCGGACAGGGGACTGGGGCCAACGTCCTGACTTTC.

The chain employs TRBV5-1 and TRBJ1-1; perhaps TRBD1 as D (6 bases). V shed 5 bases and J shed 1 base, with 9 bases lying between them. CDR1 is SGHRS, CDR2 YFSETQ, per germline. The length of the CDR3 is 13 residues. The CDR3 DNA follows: TGCGCCAGCAGGGGAGGGGGGAACACTGAAGCTTTCTTT. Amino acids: CASRGGGNTEAFF.

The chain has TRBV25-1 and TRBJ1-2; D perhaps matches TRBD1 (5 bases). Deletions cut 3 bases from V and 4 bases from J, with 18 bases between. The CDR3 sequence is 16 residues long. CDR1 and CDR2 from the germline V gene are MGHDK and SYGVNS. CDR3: CASSDTSRAIVYGYTF. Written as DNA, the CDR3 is TGTGCCAGCAGTGATACGTCCAGGGCAATTGTCTATGGCTACACCTTC.

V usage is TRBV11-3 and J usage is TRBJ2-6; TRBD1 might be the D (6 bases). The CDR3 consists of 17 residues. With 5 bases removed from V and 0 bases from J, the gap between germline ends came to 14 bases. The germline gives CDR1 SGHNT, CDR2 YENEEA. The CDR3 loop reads CASSHGDTRSGANVLTF. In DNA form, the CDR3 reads TGTGCCAGCAGCCATGGGGACACCCGCTCTGGGGCCAACGTCCTGACTTTC.